Given below is one T cell receptor (beta chain) in context. This entry is derived from a study of OX40 agonist ivuxolimab in advanced cancers. Overall study: Patients receiving dose escalation had hepatocellular carcinoma, melanoma, renal cell or head and neck cancer. Aged 23 to 79 with a mean of approximately 57 years, they were approximately 80% male.

Produced via immunoSEQ multiplex PCR; TCRdb's table is partial and in-frame only. The profile shows about 45,000 clones, around 92% of them singletons. V lost 7 bases, J lost 5 bases, and 20 bases lay in between. The CDR3 is made up of 15 amino acids. The germline V gene encodes CDR1 SGHVS and CDR2 FQNEAQ. Patients were ineligible given autoimmune disease history or systemic immunosuppression. The TCR comes from an adult with an advanced solid tumor such as melanoma, head and neck, liver or kidney cancer. The sequencing used CD4+ or CD8+ T cells sorted from blood, collected in a trial of the OX40 agonist ivuxolimab. This chain uses TRBV7-8 with TRBJ2-5; D remains ambiguous. The CDR3 DNA sequence: TGTGCCAGCAACCCAGAACTTGGGTGGTGGGAGACCCAGTACTTC. Protein sequence: CASNPELGWWETQYF.